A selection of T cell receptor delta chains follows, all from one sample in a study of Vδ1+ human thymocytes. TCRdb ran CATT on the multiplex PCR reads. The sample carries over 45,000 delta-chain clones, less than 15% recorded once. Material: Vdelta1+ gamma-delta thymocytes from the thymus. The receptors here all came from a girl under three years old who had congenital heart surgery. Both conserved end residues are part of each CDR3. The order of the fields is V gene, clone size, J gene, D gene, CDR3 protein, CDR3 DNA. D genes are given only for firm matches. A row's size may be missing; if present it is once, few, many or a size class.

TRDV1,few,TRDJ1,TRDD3,CALGEGPSFSLAVLGDRREHYGDKLIF,TGTGCTCTTGGGGAGGGGCCTTCCTTTTCACTCGCAGTACTGGGGGATAGGCGAGAACATTACGGCGATAAACTCATCTTT
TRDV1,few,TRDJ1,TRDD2,CALGGPSYWVGSDKLIF,TGTGCTCTTGGGGGGCCTTCCTACTGGGTGGGGAGCGATAAACTCATCTTT
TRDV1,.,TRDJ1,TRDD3,CALGDLDCSYVYSGIRSGTDKLIF,TGTGCTCTTGGGGACCTGGACTGTTCCTACGTGTATTCGGGGATACGCTCGGGGACCGATAAACTCATCTTT
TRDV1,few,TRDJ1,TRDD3,CALGERQAPTQYWGITDKPIF,TGTGCTCTTGGGGAACGTCAAGCTCCTACACAATACTGGGGGATTACCGATAAACCCATCTTT
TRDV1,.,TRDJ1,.,CALGELEAYRVLAFAYTDKLIF,TGTGCTCTTGGGGAACTCGAAGCCTACCGAGTACTGGCATTCGCTTACACCGATAAGCTCATCTTT
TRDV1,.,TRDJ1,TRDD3,CALGGKLPPRVGGYAEYTDKLIF,TGTGCTCTTGGGGGCAAACTCCCACCCCGAGTTGGGGGATACGCCGAGTACACCGATAAACTCATCTTT
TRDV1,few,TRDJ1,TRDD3,CALGERPWTGGYADKLIF,TGTGCTCTTGGGGAACGGCCCTGGACTGGGGGATACGCCGATAAACTCATCTTT
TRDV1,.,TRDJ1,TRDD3,CALGLAGAYWGIRPADKLIF,TGTGCTCTTGGCCTAGCGGGTGCCTACTGGGGGATACGCCCTGCCGATAAACTCATCTTT
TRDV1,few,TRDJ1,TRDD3,CALGEPHDWGILSSDKLIF,TGTGCTCTTGGGGAACCTCATGACTGGGGGATACTCTCATCCGATAAACTCATCTTT
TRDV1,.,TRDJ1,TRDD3,CAPGGLGPSYDLLGDRGYTDKLIF,TGTGCTCCTGGGGGTTTAGGCCCCTCCTACGACTTACTGGGGGATCGAGGGTACACCGATAAACTCATCTTT
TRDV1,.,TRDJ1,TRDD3,CALGDTNEGGIQGSTDKLIF,TGTGCTCTTGGGGATACTAACGAAGGGGGGATTCAGGGCTCCACCGATAAACTCATCTTT
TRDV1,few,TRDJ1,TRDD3,CALGEASRETGGFGKLIF,TGTGCTCTTGGGGAAGCTAGCCGCGAGACTGGGGGATTTGGTAAACTCATCTTT
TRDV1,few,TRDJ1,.,CALGELSVPSKAPGGPTDKLIF,TGTGCTCTTGGGGAACTTTCCGTCCCTTCTAAAGCACCGGGGGGACCCACCGATAAACTCATCTTT
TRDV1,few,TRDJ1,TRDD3,CALGELLPAWGIRYTDKLIF,TGTGCTCTTGGGGAACTCCTTCCTGCCTGGGGGATACGGTACACCGATAAACTCATCTTT
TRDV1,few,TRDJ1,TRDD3,CALGEWRLSLYRGIHICTDKLIF,TGTGCTCTTGGGGAATGGCGTCTTTCCCTTTATAGGGGGATACACATTTGCACCGATAAACTCATCTTT
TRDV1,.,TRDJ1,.,CALGERLVPRPDKLIF,TGTGCTCTTGGGGAACGGCTGGTTCCTCGGCCCGATAAACTCATCTTT
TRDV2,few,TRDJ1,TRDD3,CACDSGGYVPLTNLIF,TGTGCCTGTGACAGTGGGGGATACGTCCCTCTCACGAACCTCATCTTT
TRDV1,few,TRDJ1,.,CALGEERPSYIWGYRWGTDKLIF,TGTGCTCTTGGGGAAGAACGGCCTTCCTACATCTGGGGATACAGATGGGGCACCGATAAACTCATCTTT
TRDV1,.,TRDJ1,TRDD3,CALGEIRPSIGGYVKYTDKLIF,TGTGCTCTTGGGGAAATAAGGCCTTCCATTGGGGGATACGTAAAGTACACCGATAAACTCATCTTT
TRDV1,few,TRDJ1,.,CALGELSWGDKLIF,TGTGCTCTTGGGGAACTATCCTGGGGCGATAAACTCATCTTT
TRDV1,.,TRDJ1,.,CALGDLFRADKLIF,TGTGCTCTTGGGGACCTCTTCCGGGCCGATAAACTCATCTTT
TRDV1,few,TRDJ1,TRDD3,CALGEREELGDRRLTDKLIF,TGTGCTCTTGGGGAGAGGGAGGAGCTGGGGGATAGGCGCCTCACCGATAAACTCATCTTT
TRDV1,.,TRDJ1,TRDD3,CALGASKGLGVVYTDKLIF,TGTGCTCTTGGGGCGTCCAAGGGACTGGGGGTAGTTTACACCGATAAACTCATCTTT
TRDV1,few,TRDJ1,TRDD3,CALGEVLNWGPKGKLIF,TGTGCTCTTGGGGAAGTACTAAACTGGGGCCCGAAGGGTAAACTCATCTTT
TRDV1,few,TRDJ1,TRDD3,CALGELKVLGILALTDKLIF,TGTGCTCTTGGGGAACTAAAGGTACTGGGGATTTTAGCCCTAACCGATAAACTCATCTTT
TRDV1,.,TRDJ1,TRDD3,CALGEGTLTYWGMLCTDKLIF,TGTGCTCTTGGGGAAGGGACCCTCACTTACTGGGGGATGCTCTGCACCGATAAACTCATCTTT
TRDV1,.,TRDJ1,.,CALGEILPPMRMGLLGTDKLIF,TGTGCTCTTGGGGAAATTCTTCCGCCCATGCGGATGGGGTTGTTGGGGACCGATAAACTCATCTTT
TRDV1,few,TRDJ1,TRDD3,CALLNPYTPFTGGYAGDKLIF,TGTGCTCTCCTAAACCCCTACACCCCCTTTACTGGGGGATACGCCGGCGATAAACTCATCTTT
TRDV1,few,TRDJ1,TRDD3,CALGEYAPYQDWGIRPDKLIF,TGTGCTCTTGGGGAATATGCCCCCTACCAGGACTGGGGGATACGCCCCGATAAACTCATCTTT
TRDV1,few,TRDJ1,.,CALGRDSPLDKLIF,TGTGCTCTTGGGAGGGATTCCCCGCTCGATAAACTCATCTTT
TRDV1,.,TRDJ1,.,CALGELQRDYTDKLIF,TGTGCTCTTGGGGAACTACAAAGGGATTACACCGATAAACTCATCTTT
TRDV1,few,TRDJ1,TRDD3,CALGVSFLLEWGIPDKLIF,TGTGCTCTTGGGGTTTCTTTCCTACTAGAATGGGGGATACCCGATAAACTCATCTTT
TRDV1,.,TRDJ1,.,CALGEPTDDKLIF,TGTGCTCTTGGGGAACCTACAGACGATAAACTCATCTTT
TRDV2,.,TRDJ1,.,CACLGPGDHGDKLIF,TGTGCCTGCTTGGGGCCGGGGGACCACGGGGATAAACTCATCTTT
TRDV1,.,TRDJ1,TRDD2,CALLSYATDKLIF,TGTGCTCTCCTTTCCTACGCTACGGACAAACTCATCTTT
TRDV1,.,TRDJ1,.,CALGEPILYPVKLIF,TGTGCTCTTGGGGAGCCCATACTTTACCCCGTTAAACTCATCTTT
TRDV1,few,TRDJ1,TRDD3,CALGEMGDTHGADKLIF,TGTGCTCTTGGGGAAATGGGGGATACGCATGGTGCCGATAAACTCATCTTT
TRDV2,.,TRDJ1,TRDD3,CACDTMMGDTETLNTDKLIF,TGTGCCTGTGACACCATGATGGGGGATACGGAAACCCTAAACACCGATAAACTCATCTTT
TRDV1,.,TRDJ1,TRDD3,CALGPYWGIRSTDKLIF,TGTGCTCTTGGGCCGTACTGGGGGATACGGAGTACCGATAAACTCATCTTT
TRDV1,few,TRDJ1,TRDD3,CALGELEAGGYTDKLIF,TGTGCTCTTGGGGAACTAGAAGCTGGGGGATACACCGATAAACTCATCTTT
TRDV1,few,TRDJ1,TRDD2,CALDLLPTFTYRGTDKLIF,TGTGCTCTTGATTTGCTTCCTACATTTACGTATCGGGGCACCGATAAACTCATCTTT
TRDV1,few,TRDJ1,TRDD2,CALGEPCLPTLADKLIF,TGTGCTCTTGGGGAACCGTGTCTTCCTACCCTTGCCGATAAACTCATCTTT
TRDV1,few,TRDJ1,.,CALGELERVAGEPHTDKLIF,TGTGCTCTTGGGGAACTAGAGCGGGTAGCTGGGGAACCACACACCGATAAACTCATCTTT
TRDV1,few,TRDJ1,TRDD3,CALGRMGTGGFPDKLIF,TGTGCTCTTGGGAGGATGGGTACTGGGGGATTTCCTGATAAACTCATCTTT
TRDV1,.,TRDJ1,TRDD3,CALGSQPVLGVTVGEDKLIF,TGTGCTCTTGGTTCACAACCCGTACTGGGGGTAACCGTGGGGGAGGATAAACTCATCTTT
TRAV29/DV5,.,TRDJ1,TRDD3,CAASTGWGIRVTDKLIF,TGTGCAGCATCCACGGGCTGGGGGATACGAGTCACCGATAAACTCATCTTT
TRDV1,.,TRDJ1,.,CALGEPSYNWGYRPDKLIF,TGTGCTCTTGGGGAACCTTCCTACAACTGGGGATATCGGCCCGATAAACTCATCTTT
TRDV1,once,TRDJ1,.,CALGEQSDKLIF,TGTGCTCTTGGGGAACAGTCCGATAAACTCATCTTT
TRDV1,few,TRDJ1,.,CALGDPPSYGGYDKLIF,TGTGCTCTTGGGGATCCGCCTTCCTACGGGGGATACGATAAACTCATCTTT
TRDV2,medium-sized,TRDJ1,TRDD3,CACDTGEGGCEYTDKLIF,TGTGCCTGTGACACGGGTGAAGGGGGATGCGAGTACACCGATAAACTCATCTTT
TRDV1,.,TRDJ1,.,CALGEHWVSPRGRDTDKLIF,TGTGCTCTTGGGGAACATTGGGTGTCCCCCCGGGGGAGAGACACCGATAAACTCATCTTT
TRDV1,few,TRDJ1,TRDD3,CALGVPFPTRRLLGDTFAGYTDKLIF,TGTGCTCTTGGGGTCCCCTTCCCGACCAGACGTTTACTGGGGGATACTTTTGCAGGGTACACCGATAAACTCATCTTT
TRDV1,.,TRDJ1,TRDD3,CALGELRDWGTIRPSYTDKLIF,TGTGCTCTTGGGGAACTTCGAGACTGGGGGACCATCCGGCCCTCGTACACCGATAAACTCATCTTT
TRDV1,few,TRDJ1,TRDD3,CALGERAFAGHDWGILDKLIF,TGTGCTCTTGGGGAACGGGCATTCGCCGGGCACGACTGGGGGATACTCGATAAACTCATCTTT
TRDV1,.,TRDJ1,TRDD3,CALGELGWGIFRDKLIF,TGTGCTCTTGGGGAACTCGGATGGGGGATCTTCCGCGATAAACTCATCTTT
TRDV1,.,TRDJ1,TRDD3,CALGPPFPHWGIRTDKLIF,TGTGCTCTTGGGCCCCCTTTTCCCCACTGGGGGATACGAACCGATAAACTCATCTTT
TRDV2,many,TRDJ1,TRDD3,CACDTTLLILLGDTFDGKLIF,TGTGCCTGTGACACGACCCTTCTAATCCTACTGGGGGATACCTTTGATGGTAAACTCATCTTT
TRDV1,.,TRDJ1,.,CALGVANSPGSNRYTDKLIF,TGTGCTCTTGGGGTCGCGAATTCCCCCGGGAGTAATCGGTACACCGATAAACTCATCTTT